This T cell receptor (beta chain) was sequenced in a study of CXCR3-negative and CXCR3-positive naive CD8 T cells. About the study: Approximately 140 million TRB reads were obtained in total, which works out to about 1.5 +/- 0.3 million per library. Study-wide results and limits: Memory, not naive, CXCR3-negative and CXCR3-positive cells differed in TRBV-TRBJ usage.

About this clonotype itself: What it binds is unknown.

UMI-labeled 5' RACE yielded the TRB cDNA libraries. For each CDR3 protein, TCRdb gives one entry from its re-call of the 5' RACE reads, without DNA. This sample's clone table lists tens of thousands of distinct CDR3 sequences. Researchers reported sorting every CD8+ T cell subset in triplicate, under 350,000 cells per sort. The CDR3 length is 11 residues. From germline, CDR1 is SQVTM and CDR2 ANQGSEA. The V call is TRBV29-1, the J call TRBJ1-1; the TCRdb D gene call, TRBD1, has no DNA to confirm it. This sequence was found in a human donor in good health. Some clones in this sample may be carry-over from other donors' samples. The source material was naive CXCR3- CD8+ T cells from blood. Subset meaning: CD45RO-CCR7+CD27+CD95- naive CD8+ T cells lacking CXCR3 (TNR3-). The CDR3: CSVERGQGAFF.